Listed below are T cell receptor beta chains from one sample, sequenced in a study of patients and donors after allogeneic stem cell transplantation. TCRdb used MiXCR to reprocess the RT-PCR reads, holding one entry per CDR3 protein. Here the sample spans about 410,000 distinct CDR3 sequences, roughly 16% being singletons. Sequenced material: blood, either unsorted or a sorted T cell fraction (not recorded which). The receptors originated from a human donor who was either an allogeneic HSCT recipient or a stem cell or donor lymphocyte infusion donor (not recorded which). It is not recorded whose cells these are; they may come from a transplant donor. Both conserved end residues are part of each CDR3. Fields, in order: CDR3 length, J gene, clone size, D gene, V gene, CDR3 DNA, CDR3 protein. The D gene is left open where the match is weak. Size values are once, few and many counts, or a class for expanded clones, and some rows have none.

CDR3 length: 12; J gene: TRBJ1-1; clone size: NA; D gene: NA; V gene: TRBV6-2/TRBV6-3; CDR3 DNA: TGTGCCAGCAGTTATTTAGGATCGGAAGCTTTCTTT; CDR3 protein: CASSYLGSEAFF
CDR3 length: 17; J gene: TRBJ2-7; clone size: few; D gene: TRBD2; V gene: TRBV5-6; CDR3 DNA: TGTGCCAGCAGCCCTTCGAGACTAGCGGGGTTAATGTTGGAGCAGTACTTC; CDR3 protein: CASSPSRLAGLMLEQYF
CDR3 length: 17; J gene: TRBJ2-5; clone size: NA; D gene: NA; V gene: TRBV5-5; CDR3 DNA: TGTGCCAGCAGCTTGCGACCCCGGGACTGGGGCCAAGAGACCCAGTACTTC; CDR3 protein: CASSLRPRDWGQETQYF
CDR3 length: 11; J gene: TRBJ1-1; clone size: NA; D gene: NA; V gene: TRBV12-3/TRBV12-4; CDR3 DNA: TGTGCCAGCAGGGTCAACACTGAAGCTTTCTTT; CDR3 protein: CASRVNTEAFF
CDR3 length: 13; J gene: TRBJ1-2; clone size: NA; D gene: TRBD1; V gene: TRBV7-6; CDR3 DNA: TGTGCCAGCAGCTCCACAGGGGTCTATGGCTACACCTTC; CDR3 protein: CASSSTGVYGYTF
CDR3 length: 12; J gene: TRBJ2-5; clone size: NA; D gene: NA; V gene: TRBV2; CDR3 DNA: TGTGCCAGCAAGGCCAGTTCACAGACCCAGTACTTC; CDR3 protein: CASKASSQTQYF
CDR3 length: 13; J gene: TRBJ1-5; clone size: many; D gene: NA; V gene: TRBV12-3/TRBV12-4; CDR3 DNA: TGTGCCAGCAGTTTAGGGGAAAGTCAGCCCCAGCATTTT; CDR3 protein: CASSLGESQPQHF
CDR3 length: 17; J gene: TRBJ2-2; clone size: few; D gene: NA; V gene: TRBV7-2; CDR3 DNA: TGTGCCAGCAGCCTGGGCTTTCAGGGGCTACCCACCGGGGAGCTGTTTTTT; CDR3 protein: CASSLGFQGLPTGELFF
CDR3 length: 13; J gene: TRBJ1-1; clone size: NA; D gene: NA; V gene: TRBV29-1; CDR3 DNA: TGCAGCGTTGAAGTGTTTATGGACACTGAAGCTTTCTTT; CDR3 protein: CSVEVFMDTEAFF
CDR3 length: 13; J gene: TRBJ1-1; clone size: NA; D gene: NA; V gene: TRBV29-1; CDR3 DNA: TGCAGCGTTATGGGACGGTTGAACACTGAAGCTTTCTTT; CDR3 protein: CSVMGRLNTEAFF
CDR3 length: 18; J gene: TRBJ2-1; clone size: NA; D gene: TRBD2; V gene: TRBV6-1; CDR3 DNA: TGTGCCAGCAGTGAAGTTGGGCTAGCGGGATTATACTACAATGAGCAGTTCTTC; CDR3 protein: CASSEVGLAGLYYNEQFF
CDR3 length: 13; J gene: TRBJ2-1; clone size: NA; D gene: NA; V gene: TRBV4-1; CDR3 DNA: TGCGCCAGCAGCCAAGATGGCGGGGATGAGCAGTTCTTC; CDR3 protein: CASSQDGGDEQFF
CDR3 length: 13; J gene: TRBJ2-1; clone size: few; D gene: TRBD1; V gene: TRBV30; CDR3 DNA: TGTGCCTGGACCCCGACAGGGCGCAATGAGCAGTTCTTC; CDR3 protein: CAWTPTGRNEQFF
CDR3 length: 14; J gene: TRBJ1-3; clone size: NA; D gene: NA; V gene: TRBV6-1; CDR3 DNA: TGTGCCAGCAGTACCGGGACCCCGTCCAACACCATATATTTT; CDR3 protein: CASSTGTPSNTIYF
CDR3 length: 15; J gene: TRBJ1-6; clone size: few; D gene: TRBD1; V gene: TRBV2; CDR3 DNA: TGTGCCAGCAGGAGGAGGACAGGGCAAGGGTCACCCCTCCACTTT; CDR3 protein: CASRRRTGQGSPLHF
CDR3 length: 13; J gene: TRBJ2-3; clone size: few; D gene: TRBD1; V gene: TRBV7-2; CDR3 DNA: TGTGCCAGGAGGGGACAGGGACCAGATACGCAGTATTTT; CDR3 protein: CARRGQGPDTQYF
CDR3 length: 11; J gene: TRBJ2-5; clone size: NA; D gene: NA; V gene: TRBV15; CDR3 DNA: TGTGCCACCAGCACAAAAGAGACCCAGTACTTC; CDR3 protein: CATSTKETQYF
CDR3 length: 14; J gene: TRBJ2-5; clone size: few; D gene: NA; V gene: TRBV5-6; CDR3 DNA: TGTGCCAGCAGCTCTACTCGACAGAAAGAGACCCAGTACTTC; CDR3 protein: CASSSTRQKETQYF
CDR3 length: 15; J gene: TRBJ1-1; clone size: NA; D gene: NA; V gene: TRBV6-1; CDR3 DNA: TGTGCCAGCAGTAGGGCAGGGGCCTTAAACACTGAAGCTTTCTTT; CDR3 protein: CASSRAGALNTEAFF
CDR3 length: 13; J gene: TRBJ1-5; clone size: NA; D gene: NA; V gene: TRBV12-3/TRBV12-4; CDR3 DNA: TGTGCCAGCAGTTTGAACAGGGCCCAGCCCCAGCATTTT; CDR3 protein: CASSLNRAQPQHF
CDR3 length: 14; J gene: TRBJ2-1; clone size: many; D gene: TRBD2; V gene: TRBV7-2; CDR3 DNA: TGTGCTACCCTAGCGGAGCCGATCTACAATGAGCAGTTCTTC; CDR3 protein: CATLAEPIYNEQFF
CDR3 length: 15; J gene: TRBJ1-2; clone size: few; D gene: NA; V gene: TRBV20-1; CDR3 DNA: TGCAGTGCTAGGGAGCAGGGGCCAAAAACCTATGGCTACACCTTC; CDR3 protein: CSAREQGPKTYGYTF
CDR3 length: 15; J gene: TRBJ1-2; clone size: few; D gene: NA; V gene: TRBV6-2/TRBV6-3; CDR3 DNA: TGTGCCAGCACTCTCCAGGGGACTTGGTCGCCTGGCTACACCTTC; CDR3 protein: CASTLQGTWSPGYTF
CDR3 length: 16; J gene: TRBJ2-5; clone size: few; D gene: TRBD1; V gene: TRBV7-2; CDR3 DNA: TGTGCCAGCAGCCCGAGACAGGGGACCAGGTTGGAGACCCAGTACTTC; CDR3 protein: CASSPRQGTRLETQYF
CDR3 length: 12; J gene: TRBJ1-1; clone size: many; D gene: NA; V gene: TRBV4-1; CDR3 DNA: TGCGCCAGCAGCCAAGTCGGGACCGAAGCTTTCTTT; CDR3 protein: CASSQVGTEAFF
CDR3 length: 13; J gene: TRBJ1-1; clone size: NA; D gene: NA; V gene: TRBV24-1; CDR3 DNA: TGTGCCACCAGTCACGCGCTCAACACTGAAGCTTTCTTT; CDR3 protein: CATSHALNTEAFF
CDR3 length: 17; J gene: TRBJ2-7; clone size: few; D gene: NA; V gene: TRBV24-1; CDR3 DNA: TGTGCCACCAGTGAAGGAGGGGTAGGGGACCGCTCCTACGAGCAGTACTTC; CDR3 protein: CATSEGGVGDRSYEQYF
CDR3 length: 18; J gene: TRBJ1-5; clone size: NA; D gene: NA; V gene: TRBV10-3; CDR3 DNA: TGTGCCATCAGTGAGTCGGTCCCTCCGGGAAGGAGCAATCAGCCCCAGCATTTT; CDR3 protein: CAISESVPPGRSNQPQHF
CDR3 length: 16; J gene: TRBJ2-7; clone size: many; D gene: NA; V gene: TRBV12-3/TRBV12-4; CDR3 DNA: TGTGCCAGCATACCCCCATCTGGAGAACCCTACTACGAGCAGTACTTC; CDR3 protein: CASIPPSGEPYYEQYF
CDR3 length: 12; J gene: TRBJ2-2; clone size: few; D gene: NA; V gene: TRBV30; CDR3 DNA: TGTGCCTGGAGTGATGACACCGGGGAGCTGTTTTTT; CDR3 protein: CAWSDDTGELFF
CDR3 length: 15; J gene: TRBJ2-1; clone size: many; D gene: NA; V gene: TRBV7-9; CDR3 DNA: TGTGCCAGCAGCGACAGCGGGTTCTCCTACAATGAGCAGTTCTTC; CDR3 protein: CASSDSGFSYNEQFF
CDR3 length: 15; J gene: TRBJ2-1; clone size: NA; D gene: TRBD2; V gene: TRBV28; CDR3 DNA: TGTGCCAGCAACGGGGCCCGGGCGGGAGTGAATGAGCAGTTCTTC; CDR3 protein: CASNGARAGVNEQFF
CDR3 length: 16; J gene: TRBJ1-1; clone size: NA; D gene: NA; V gene: TRBV6-5; CDR3 DNA: TGTGCCAGCAGTTACTCGGGCGGGGGTAGGGACACTGAAGCTTTCTTT; CDR3 protein: CASSYSGGGRDTEAFF
CDR3 length: 12; J gene: TRBJ2-5; clone size: few; D gene: NA; V gene: TRBV6-5; CDR3 DNA: TGTGCCAGCACGGGGGACGGAGAGACCCAGTACTTC; CDR3 protein: CASTGDGETQYF